This TCR beta chain is drawn from a study of blood T cell repertoires in COVID-19. CDR1 is ENHRY and CDR2 is SYGVKD in the germline V gene. The CDR3 is 15 amino acids. Trimming removed 6 bases from V and 5 bases from J; junction bases left unmatched: 9. Clones were read by immunoSEQ multiplex PCR, and TCRdb kept only the in-frame ones, dropping some. The sample carries around 250,000 clones, around 90% recorded once. This TCR was recovered from a woman in her seventies with active or convalescent COVID-19. The sample consisted of peripheral blood. The chain links TRBV10-3 to TRBJ1-5, with 8 bases fitting TRBD1. This chain's CDR3 is CAIRGDRGGDQPQHF. The CDR3 nucleotides are TGTGCCATCAGGGGTGACAGGGGCGGGGATCAGCCCCAGCATTTT.